This T cell receptor beta chain was captured in a study of T cell responses to AZD1222 COVID-19 vaccine. Whole-study findings and limits: Nearly half of unique spike-specific TCRs reportedly avoided B.1.351 and B.1.1.7 mutated regions.

As for this clone: Its specificity is not known.

The CDR3 has 15 residues. V was pared by 4 bases and J by 3 bases, with 15 bases between. Per the germline V gene, CDR1 is SGDLS and CDR2 is YYNGEE. Data came from immunoSEQ multiplex PCR; TCRdb stores just in-frame clones and leaves some out. The sample lists 150,000 or so clones, 70% to 90% occurring once. The input for sequencing was peripheral blood, taken on day 0 of MenACWY control vaccination. V gene TRBV9 combines with J gene TRBJ2-3; D is undetermined. This clonotype was obtained from an adult in good health. In DNA, the CDR3 is TGTGCCAGCAGCCCCCCTGGCATGGGTACAGATACGCAGTATTTT. Translation gives CASSPPGMGTDTQYF.